The sequence of this T cell receptor beta chain was determined in a study of blood T cell repertoires in COVID-19. Turning to the study itself: COVID-19 samples from acute and convalescent phases originated in the United States, Italy and Spain. T cells, B-cell-depleted T cells, or PBMCs provided the cDNA or gDNA that served as material.

The CDR3 is made up of 14 amino acids. Trimming removed 3 bases from V and 4 bases from J; junction bases left unmatched: 3. Looked up from germline, CDR1 is MNHNS and CDR2 is SASEGT. In the authors' workflow: Amplification with reference gene primers provided the estimates of nucleated cell counts. The data were produced by immunoSEQ multiplex PCR, yet TCRdb's version contains in-frame clones alone and is incomplete. V and J calls and clone size follow that table, whereas D and trimming were derived from the DNA. There are hundreds of thousands of clones in the sample; roughly 90% occur only once, and roughly 1.2% lies in the top ten.

Sequences were obtained from peripheral blood. This TCR was recovered from a man between 40 and 49 years old with acute or convalescent COVID-19. The chain recombines TRBV6-1 with TRBJ2-1; 7 bases align to TRBD1. The CDR3 region is CASSDPGGYNEQFF. CDR3 nucleotide sequence: TGTGCCAGCAGTGACCCAGGGGGTTACAATGAGCAGTTCTTC.